This T cell receptor beta chain stems from a study of blood T cell repertoires in COVID-19. Turning to the study itself: PBMCs, B-cell-depleted T cells, or T cells were the source of the cDNA or gDNA that made up the material.

Study processing details: Reference gene primer amplification yielded estimated nucleated cell counts. The table came from immunoSEQ multiplex PCR; TCRdb's copy has only in-frame clones and leaves some out. V and J calls and clone size follow that table, whereas D and trimming were derived from the DNA. This table holds fewer than 100,000 clones, approximately 85% found once. Per the germline V gene, CDR1 is MNHNS and CDR2 is SASEGT. Trimming took 2 bases from V and 6 from J, leaving 2 bases between them. The CDR3 runs to 11 residues. V gene TRBV6-1 combines with J gene TRBJ1-5, with D hard to call. This clonotype was obtained from a man aged 50 to 59 with COVID-19, enrolled during active disease. The source material was peripheral blood. CDR3 region: CASSELQPQHF. CDR3 in DNA: TGTGCCAGCAGTGAACTTCAGCCCCAGCATTTT.